The 22 T cell receptor beta chains given below trace back to one sample, sequenced in a study of CD8+ T cells in alopecia areata. RNA extraction and reverse transcription yielded cDNA as sequencing template. The protocol was immunoSEQ multiplex PCR, while the TCRdb copy is restricted to in-frame clones and leaves out a portion. The sample contains roughly 97,000 clones, about 40% of which appear only once. Input material: CD4+ T cells sorted from blood. All receptors derive from a human donor with alopecia areata.

This clone appeared a few times. The rearrangement links TRBV19 to TRBJ2-7; D not certain. The germline V gene encodes CDR1 LNHDA and CDR2 SQIVND (reference sequence). Trimming shortened V by 1 base and J by 7 bases, and 11 bases separated the two germline ends. The CDR3 has 13 amino acids. The CDR3 is CASSIATAWEQYF. In DNA, the CDR3 is TGTGCCAGTAGTATAGCGACGGCATGGGAGCAGTACTTC.

This chain connects TRBV4-3 to TRBJ2-5; 10 nucleotides match TRBD1. Germline V CDR1 and CDR2: LGHNA, YSLEER. The CDR3 loop spans 16 amino acids. V shed 3 bases, J shed 3 bases, and the junction held 7 bases outside the gene matches. CDR3: CASSQTPGQGEETQYF. CDR3 sequence (DNA): TGCGCCAGCAGCCAGACACCTGGACAGGGGGAAGAGACCCAGTACTTC.

The chain is built from TRBV29-1 and TRBJ2-3, with D perhaps TRBD1 (6 bases). Germline CDR1 and CDR2: SQVTM and ANQGSEA. V was pared by 8 bases and J by 5 bases, with 17 bases between. The CDR3 extends over 13 amino acids. As DNA, the CDR3 is TGCAGCATTCGCCGGGACATCCGAGATACGCAGTATTTT. Its translation is CSIRRDIRDTQYF.

This clone was found a few times. V and J are TRBV7-3 and TRBJ1-6, with 7 bases aligning to TRBD1. CDR3 size: 15 residues. Germline CDR1 SGHTA, CDR2 FQGTGA. V shed 4 bases, J shed 4 bases, and the junction held 4 bases outside the gene matches. The CDR3 sequence is CASSSGTAYNSPLHF. The CDR3 region has the DNA TGTGCCAGCAGCTCGGGGACAGCGTATAATTCACCCCTCCACTTT.

The gene calls are TRBV9 and TRBJ2-5; the D is unclear. Between the trimmed V and J ends, which lost 1 base and 2 bases, there was a span of 6 bases. The CDR3 sequence is 13 residues long. Germline V CDR1 and CDR2: SGDLS, YYNGEE. The CDR3 bases are TGTGCCAGCAGCGTAACGGAACAAGAGACCCAGTACTTC. Translation gives CASSVTEQETQYF.

This clone turned up a few times. The chain employs TRBV23-1 and TRBJ2-3; 9 bases map to TRBD1. TRBV23-1 is marked as an open reading frame, function uncertain. This CDR3 contains 17 residues. The junction had 9 bases not matched to a gene; V was cut back by 0 bases and J by 5 bases. The CDR3 region has the DNA TGCGCCAGCAGTCAATCCAGGGGGACAGGGTCCAGAGATACGCAGTATTTT. This sequence encodes CASSQSRGTGSRDTQYF.

This clone has more than one count but fewer than ten. The junction departs from germline at one end; a sequencing error may be responsible. The chain links TRBV7-7 to TRBJ1-1; D is ambiguous. Germline values: CDR1 SSHAT, CDR2 FNYEAQ (reference sequence). The CDR3 runs 11 residues. The CDR3 coding sequence is TGTGCTAGCAAAAGGTGGGCTGAAGCTTTCTTT. As protein: CASKRWAEAFF.

CDR3 coding DNA: TGTGCCAGCAGTGTGGCAGGACAGCCATATGAAAAACTGTTTTTT. Translated, it gives CASSVAGQPYEKLFF. V gene TRBV2 combines with J gene TRBJ1-4; D perhaps matches TRBD1 (6 bases). Deletions cut 4 bases from V and 6 bases from J, with 15 bases between. Germline V gene data show CDR1 as SNHLY and CDR2 as FYNNEI. The CDR3 has 15 residues.

The chain combines TRBV27 with TRBJ2-7; TRBD2 matches at 10 bases. The germline gives CDR1 MNHEY, CDR2 SMNVEV (reference sequence). This CDR3 is built from 15 residues. V shed 4 bases and J 3 bases; nucleotides not matched to a gene: 6. CDR3 protein: CASSSWASGGYEQYF. CDR3 nucleotides: TGTGCCAGCAGTTCCTGGGCTAGCGGGGGCTACGAGCAGTACTTC.

In this sample, this clone turned up a few times. V gene TRBV28 combines with J gene TRBJ2-5; D may correspond to TRBD1 or TRBD2 (5 bases each). The J call may be mistaken, given a closer DNA end match to TRBJ2-7. Germline CDR1 and CDR2: MDHEN and SYDVKM. The CDR3 length is 12 residues. The CDR3 DNA reads as TGTGCCAGCAGTTTATGGGGGGACGAGCAGTACTTC. As protein: CASSLWGDEQYF.

This clone was detected a few times. The V call is TRBV4-1, the J call TRBJ2-7, with TRBD1 identical over 8 bases. Trimming at V came to 4 bases and at J to 2 bases, leaving 10 bases not matched to a gene. Germline CDR1 and CDR2: MGHRA and YSYEKL. The CDR3 covers 16 residues. CDR3 sequence (DNA): TGCGCCAGCAGCCGGGGCATGGGACAGGTCACCTACGAGCAGTACTTC. Protein product: CASSRGMGQVTYEQYF.

The J gene is TRBJ1-2, the V gene TRBV27; D is unresolved. The CDR3 spans 15 residues. V lost 0 bases to trimming and J lost 6 bases, with 14 bases between them. The germline V gene has CDR1 MNHEY and CDR2 SMNVEV (reference sequence). The DNA of the CDR3 is TGTGCCAGCAGTTTATCTCGTCCGTGGACCGATGGCTACACCTTC. Translating it yields CASSLSRPWTDGYTF.

CDR3 amino acids: CASSTRDSYEQYF. CDR3 coding DNA: TGTGCCAGCAGCACCAGGGACAGTTACGAGCAGTACTTC. The gene calls are TRBV7-2 and TRBJ2-7; 7 bases map to TRBD1. This CDR3 contains 13 residues. V lost 5 bases and J lost 4; bases outside the gene matches: 5. Germline-derived CDR1 and CDR2 are SGHTA and FQGNSA. The variable domain in full, with the rest retrieved from reference TRBV7-2 and TRBJ2-7, is GAGVSQSPSNKVTEKGKDVELRCDPISGHTALYWYRQSLGQGLEFLIYFQGNSAPDKSGLPSDRFSAERTGGSVSTLTIQRTQQEDSAVYLCASSTRDSYEQYFGPGTRLTVT.

This rearrangement joins TRBV29-1 to TRBJ2-5; D may be TRBD1 (6 bases). The V and J ends lost 4 bases and 5 bases respectively, with 17 bases between them. There are 14 residues in the CDR3. Germline loops: CDR1 SQVTM, CDR2 ANQGSEA. CDR3 region: CSVATAGARETQYF. CDR3 sequence (DNA): TGCAGCGTTGCGACGGCAGGGGCTAGGGAGACCCAGTACTTC.

J is TRBJ2-5 and V is TRBV27; 10 bases line up with TRBD2. J was trimmed by 5 bases and V by 4 bases; bases with no gene match: 10. CDR3 size: 16 residues. Germline values: CDR1 MNHEY, CDR2 SMNVEV (reference sequence). In DNA, the CDR3 is TGTGCCAGCAGTTCATCGAGCGGGAGGGTTAGCGAGACCCAGTACTTC. Amino acids: CASSSSSGRVSETQYF.

The table lists this clone with a few counts. The genes are TRBV9 and TRBJ2-3; 7 bases fit TRBD1. CDR1 SGDLS and CDR2 YYNGEE come from the germline V gene. Trimming at V came to 1 base and at J to 0 bases, leaving 2 bases not matched to a gene. There are 15 residues in the CDR3. This chain's CDR3 is CASSVSRGSTDTQYF. The CDR3, as DNA: TGTGCCAGCAGCGTAAGCAGGGGGAGCACAGATACGCAGTATTTT.

V and J are TRBV5-1 and TRBJ2-2; D gene uncertain. The CDR3 loop spans 15 amino acids. Germline loops: CDR1 SGHRS, CDR2 YFSETQ. Trimming shortened V by 1 base and J by 5 bases, and 12 bases separated the two germline ends. The CDR3 loop reads CASSLSPLLTGELFF. CDR3 bases: TGCGCCAGCAGCTTGTCTCCACTGTTGACCGGGGAGCTGTTTTTT. Filled out from reference TRBV5-1 and TRBJ2-2, the complete variable domain reads KAGVTQTPRYLIKTRGQQVTLSCSPISGHRSVSWYQQTPGQGLQFLFEYFSETQRNKGNFPGRFSGRQFSNSRSEMNVSTLELGDSALYLCASSLSPLLTGELFFGEGSRLTVL.

This clone was seen more than once but under ten times. This rearrangement joins TRBV29-1 to TRBJ2-7, with TRBD1 matching over 9 bases. The CDR3 is 13 amino acids. Per germline, CDR1 SQVTM and CDR2 ANQGSEA. The V segment lost 7 bases and the J segment 6 bases; nucleotides outside the gene matches: 10. The CDR3 coding sequence is TGCAGCGGTACACCGGGACAGGGCACCGAGCAGTACTTC. Translated: CSGTPGQGTEQYF.

This clone has a single count. This chain connects TRBV5-1 to TRBJ2-3; tentatively, D is TRBD2 (5 bases). The length of the CDR3 is 15 residues. Trimming removed 7 bases at V and 0 bases at J, with 15 bases between. CDR1 and CDR2 (germline): SGHRS, YFSETQ. In nucleotides, the CDR3 is TGCGCCAGCCATACGGGCGGGCCGAGCACAGATACGCAGTATTTT. Protein product: CASHTGGPSTDTQYF.

This sequence joins TRBV30 and TRBJ2-5; D unclear. Per the germline V gene, CDR1 is GTSNPN and CDR2 is SVGIG (reference sequence). The V end lost 0 bases, the J end lost 4 bases, and 12 bases lay between the germline ends. The CDR3 sequence is 14 residues long. CDR3 region: CAWSVRAIPETQYF. The CDR3 region has the DNA TGTGCCTGGAGTGTACGAGCTATACCAGAGACCCAGTACTTC.

The chain recombines TRBV7-2 with TRBJ1-5; the D gene is possibly TRBD1 (6 bases). V lost 5 bases, J lost 9 bases, and 14 bases lay in between. Per germline, CDR1 SGHTA and CDR2 FQGNSA. The CDR3 totals 13 residues. Here the CDR3 reads CASSEAGARPQHF. The DNA of the CDR3 is TGTGCCAGCAGCGAAGCGGGGGCGCGGCCCCAGCATTTT.

This clone occurred a few times. The chain uses TRBV5-1 and TRBJ2-3, with D maybe TRBD1 (5 bases). Germline CDR1 SGHRS, CDR2 YFSETQ. The CDR3 is 13 residues long. Trimming took 10 bases from V and 3 from J, leaving 15 bases between them. The CDR3 DNA reads as TGCGCCGTACGGACAACAGGAACAGATACGCAGTATTTT. This codes for CAVRTTGTDTQYF.